This passage covers 11 T cell receptor beta chains from one sample sequenced in a study of shared T cell receptors in the human thymus. TCRdb's table, derived via immunoSEQ multiplex PCR, lists solely in-frame clones and lacks some. The sample has hundreds of thousands of clones, about 95% seen once; the top ten hold around 0.019%. The specimen sequenced was thymocytes. These receptors were obtained from a human donor.

The rearrangement links TRBV28 to TRBJ1-1; D might be TRBD1 (5 bases). The CDR3 loop spans 16 amino acids. Trimming pared 6 bases from V and 0 bases from J, leaving 17 bases between. Germline CDR1 is MDHEN and CDR2 is SYDVKM. The CDR3 DNA reads as TGTGCCAGCAGCAACCTTAGGGGTGGAGTGAACACTGAAGCTTTCTTT. It specifies CASSNLRGGVNTEAFF.

This clone has a single count. The rearrangement joins TRBV10-1 to TRBJ2-1; TRBD2 matches at 12 bases. With V trimmed by 5 bases and J by 3 bases, 8 bases remained unmatched. CDR3 length equals 17 residues. Germline V CDR1 and CDR2: WNHNN, SYGVQD (reference sequence). The CDR3 coding sequence is TGCGCCAGCAGTCCAGGGACTAGCGGGTTTGTCTACAATGAGCAGTTCTTC. This sequence encodes CASSPGTSGFVYNEQFF.

This sequence joins TRBV28 and TRBJ2-2; 8 bases match TRBD2. Germline V gene lookup returns CDR1 MDHEN and CDR2 SYDVKM. The CDR3 covers 18 residues. After removal of 5 bases from V and 6 bases from J, the junction contained 17 bases not matched to a gene. Here the CDR3 DNA reads TGTGCCAGCAGTCCAGGAGACGGGAGGGCTTTGGTACCCGGGGAGCTGTTTTTT. It translates to CASSPGDGRALVPGELFF.

The chain uses TRBV18 and TRBJ1-2; TRBD1 might be the D (5 bases). Per germline, CDR1 KGHSH and CDR2 LQKENI. Trimming stripped 7 bases from V and 4 bases from J, with 28 bases between. The CDR3 runs 18 residues. The DNA of the CDR3 is TGTGCCAGCTTATACACAGACAGTTTAGCAAACCTATCCTATGGCTACACCTTC. Encoded protein: CASLYTDSLANLSYGYTF. Full variable domain (rest looked up from reference TRBV18 and TRBJ1-2): NAGVMQNPRHLVRRRGQEARLRCSPMKGHSHVYWYRQLPEEGLKFMVYLQKENIIDESGMPKERFSAEFPKEGPSILRIQQVVRGDSAAYFCASLYTDSLANLSYGYTFGSGTRLTVV.

The CDR3: CASSYPPPPSQPQHF. As DNA, the CDR3 is TGTGCCAGCAGTTACCCCCCCCCTCCTTCCCAGCCCCAGCATTTT. The chain joins TRBV6-6 to TRBJ1-5; no clear D. Germline lookup yields CDR1 MNHNY and CDR2 SVGAGI (reference sequence). The CDR3 totals 15 residues. With 2 bases removed from V and 7 bases from J, the gap between germline ends came to 15 bases.

V and J are TRBV14 and TRBJ1-4; D gene uncertain. The germline CDR1 and CDR2 sequences are SGHDN and FVKESK. V lost 0 bases, J lost 4 bases, and 9 bases lay in between. This CDR3 spans 15 amino acids. The CDR3 DNA sequence: TGTGCCAGCAGCCAAGATTTGACGGTTAATGAAAAACTGTTTTTT. Its translation is CASSQDLTVNEKLFF.

J is TRBJ1-2 and V is TRBV28; 10 bases map to TRBD1. Per germline, CDR1 MDHEN and CDR2 SYDVKM. V lost 7 bases and J lost 3; bases outside the gene matches: 14. The CDR3 is 17 residues long. CDR3 sequence (DNA): TGTGCCAGCAAAAGTTGGGGACAGGGGAGTTACGACTATGGCTACACCTTC. It encodes CASKSWGQGSYDYGYTF.

This clone is a singleton in its sample. This chain connects TRBV6-5 to TRBJ2-5, with 7 bases matching TRBD1. Trimming took 6 bases from V and 3 from J; bases not matched to a gene: 4. This CDR3 has 13 amino acids. Germline lookup yields CDR1 MNHEY and CDR2 SVGAGI. CDR3 nucleotide sequence: TGTGCCAGCAGCCCCGACAGGGAAGAGACCCAGTACTTC. This translates into CASSPDREETQYF.

The CDR3 reads CASSPIARGLHEQYF. The CDR3 DNA reads TGTGCCAGCTCACCAATCGCCAGGGGTCTCCACGAGCAGTACTTC. The J gene is TRBJ2-5, the V gene TRBV18, with a weak D call TRBD1 (6 bases). The last part of the DNA fits TRBJ2-7 better; the J call may be wrong. This CDR3 contains 15 residues. The germline V gene has CDR1 KGHSH and CDR2 LQKENI.

The rearrangement uses TRBV11-2 and TRBJ2-7; D may be TRBD1 (6 bases). V was clipped by 8 bases and J by 2 bases, with 16 bases between them. Germline V gene sequence: CDR1 SGHAT, CDR2 FQNNGV. The CDR3 is made up of 14 amino acids. The CDR3 loop is CASPGPGDTYEQYF. CDR3 nucleotides: TGTGCCAGCCCCGGCCCTGGGGACACCTACGAGCAGTACTTC.

The chain is built from TRBV27 and TRBJ2-1; D remains ambiguous. CDR1 and CDR2 (germline): MNHEY, SMNVEV (reference sequence). CDR3 size: 16 residues. Between the trimmed V and J ends, which lost 2 bases and 0 bases, there was a span of 11 bases. CDR3 nucleotide sequence: TGTGCCAGCAGTTTAAGGCTGCAGAGCTCCTACAATGAGCAGTTCTTC. It specifies CASSLRLQSSYNEQFF.